This T cell receptor beta chain was recorded in a study of T cells in Graves' hyperthyroidism and ophthalmopathy. RNA transcripts yielded amplified TCR beta CDR3 regions. The HTBI primer set drove a first-round RT-PCR of the TCR CDR3. TCRdb passed the multiplex PCR reads through MiXCR, listing each CDR3 protein once. The table lists fewer than 750,000 distinct CDR3 sequences, roughly 50% of them singletons, with around 7.7% in the top ten. Comments on this clonotype: The antigen remains unidentified.

Uncontrolled infection, other autoimmune disease, pregnancy or lactation excluded patients. Study conclusions and caveats: Most thyroid clonotypes expanded above 0.001 were also detected in blood. Ophthalmopathy prediction by the model preceded onset by a median about 6 months.

The sequence was collected from a woman under 30 with Graves' hyperthyroidism. Source material: peripheral blood or thyroid tissue (not recorded which).

The chain's CDR3 is CASSRRWGEYGYTF. CDR3 bases: TGTGCCAGCAGCCGCAGGTGGGGGGAGTACGGCTACACCTTC. The chain is built from TRBV14 and TRBJ1-2; a possible D gene is TRBD1 (5 bases). Germline CDR1 is SGHDN and CDR2 is FVKESK. The CDR3 totals 14 residues. Trimming shortened V by 4 bases and J by 8 bases, and 17 bases separated the two germline ends. Filled out from reference TRBV14 and TRBJ1-2, the complete variable domain reads EAGVTQFPSHSVIEKGQTVTLRCDPISGHDNLYWYRRVMGKEIKFLLHFVKESKQDESGMPNNRFLAERTGGTYSTLKVQPAELEDSGVYFCASSRRWGEYGYTFGSGTRLTVV.